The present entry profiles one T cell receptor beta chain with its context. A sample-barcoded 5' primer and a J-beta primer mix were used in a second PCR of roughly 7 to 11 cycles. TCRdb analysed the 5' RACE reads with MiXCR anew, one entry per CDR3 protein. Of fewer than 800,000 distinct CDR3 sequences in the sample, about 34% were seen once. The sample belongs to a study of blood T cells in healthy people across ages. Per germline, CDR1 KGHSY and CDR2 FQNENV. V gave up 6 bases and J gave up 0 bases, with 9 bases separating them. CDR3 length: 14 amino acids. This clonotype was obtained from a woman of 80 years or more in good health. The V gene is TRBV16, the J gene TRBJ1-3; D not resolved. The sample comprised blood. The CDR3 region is CASRATSSGNTIYF. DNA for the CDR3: TGTGCCAGCAGAGCAACGAGCTCTGGAAACACCATATATTTT.